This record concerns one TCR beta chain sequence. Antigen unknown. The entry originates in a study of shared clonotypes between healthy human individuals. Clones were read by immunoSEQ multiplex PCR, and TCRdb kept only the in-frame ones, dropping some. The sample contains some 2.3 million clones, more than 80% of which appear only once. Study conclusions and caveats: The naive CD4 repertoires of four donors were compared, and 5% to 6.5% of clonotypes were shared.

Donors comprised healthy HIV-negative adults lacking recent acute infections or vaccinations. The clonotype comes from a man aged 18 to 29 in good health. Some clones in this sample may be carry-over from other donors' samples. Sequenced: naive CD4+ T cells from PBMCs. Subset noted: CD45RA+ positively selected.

Here the CDR3 reads CASSRGTGFYEQYF. The DNA of the CDR3 is TGTGCCAGCTCACGTGGGACAGGGTTCTACGAGCAGTACTTC. The V and J genes are TRBV18 and TRBJ2-7; 9 bases are shared with TRBD1. The J segment lost 3 bases and the V segment lost 4 bases, leaving 4 bases of the junction unmatched. This CDR3 is 14 amino acids long. Germline V lookup: CDR1 KGHSH, CDR2 LQKENI.